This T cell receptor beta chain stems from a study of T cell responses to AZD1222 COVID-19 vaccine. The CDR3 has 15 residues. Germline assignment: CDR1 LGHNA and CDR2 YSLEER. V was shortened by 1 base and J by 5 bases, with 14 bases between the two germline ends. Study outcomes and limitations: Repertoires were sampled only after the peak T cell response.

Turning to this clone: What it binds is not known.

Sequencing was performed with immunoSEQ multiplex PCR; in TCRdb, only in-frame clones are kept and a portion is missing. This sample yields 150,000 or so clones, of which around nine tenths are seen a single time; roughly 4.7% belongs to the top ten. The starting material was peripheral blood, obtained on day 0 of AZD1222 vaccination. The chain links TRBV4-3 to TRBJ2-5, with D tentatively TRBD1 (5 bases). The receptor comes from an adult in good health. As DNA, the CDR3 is TGCGCCAGCAGCCAAGGAACAGGAGCAGGGGAGACCCAGTACTTC. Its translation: CASSQGTGAGETQYF.